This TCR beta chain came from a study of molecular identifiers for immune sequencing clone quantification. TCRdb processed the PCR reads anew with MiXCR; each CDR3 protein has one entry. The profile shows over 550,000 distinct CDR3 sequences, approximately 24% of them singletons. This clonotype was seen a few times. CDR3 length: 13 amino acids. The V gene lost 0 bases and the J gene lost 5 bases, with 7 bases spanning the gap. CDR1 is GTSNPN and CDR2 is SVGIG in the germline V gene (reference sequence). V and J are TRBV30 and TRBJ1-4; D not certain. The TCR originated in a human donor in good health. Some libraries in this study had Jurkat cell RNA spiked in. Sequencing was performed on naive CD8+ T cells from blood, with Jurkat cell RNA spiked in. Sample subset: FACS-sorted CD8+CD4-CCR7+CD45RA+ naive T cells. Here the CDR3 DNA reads TGTGCCTGGAGTGTACAAGGGAATGAAAAACTGTTTTTT. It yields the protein CAWSVQGNEKLFF.